This paragraph reports one T cell receptor (beta chain). Its specificity is unknown. V shed 8 bases and J 8 bases; nucleotides not matched to a gene: 9. CDR1 is SEHNR, CDR2 FQNEAQ, per germline (reference sequence). This CDR3 is built from 13 residues. The sample originates from a study of cytomegalovirus exposure and HLA in healthy donors. Findings of the study overall: A likely sequencing artifact accounted for one observed cluster of highly shared sequence variants. An analysis done earlier found most TCR beta V segments productive about 87% or about 30% of the time. Later analysis showed most CMV-associated TCR beta chains appearing HLA-restricted.

The study ran its PCR with 60 Vbeta and 13 Jbeta primers. Clones were sequenced by immunoSEQ multiplex PCR, and TCRdb holds only the in-frame ones, with some missing. The sample contains approximately 190,000 clones, roughly 80% of which appear only once. This sequence joins TRBV7-9 and TRBJ2-1; 7 bases agree with TRBD1. The receptor was isolated from a woman aged 45-65 years in good health and CMV-seropositive. The sequencing input was PBMCs. CDR3 in amino acids: CASGRTGRDEQFF. The CDR3 bases are TGTGCCAGCGGCAGGACAGGACGCGATGAGCAGTTCTTC.